The sequence of this TCR beta chain was determined in a study of neoadjuvant nivolumab and ipilimumab in lung cancer. Comments on this clone: Its antigen is not known.

Libraries were prepared by immunoSEQ multiplex PCR; TCRdb keeps only in-frame clonotypes and omits some of them. The sample consists of 25,000 to 30,000 clones, roughly 80% of them appearing once. Findings of the study overall: TCR sequencing covered a small number of samples. TCR richness and clonality were higher in tumors than adjacent uninvolved lung. Only two of four nivolumab-treated tumors gained richness and clonality by surgery.

This TCR was recovered from an adult with non-small cell lung cancer. The specimen comprised peripheral blood, sampled before neoadjuvant nivolumab, alone or with ipilimumab.

CDR3 residues: CASSPQGIYGYTF. As DNA, the CDR3 is TGTGCCAGCAGCCCTCAGGGAATCTATGGCTACACCTTC. The rearrangement links TRBV7-9 to TRBJ1-2, with D possibly being TRBD1 (5 bases). Trimming removed 5 bases from V and 4 bases from J, with 11 bases in between. The CDR3 sequence is 13 residues long. Germline-derived CDR1 and CDR2 are SEHNR and FQNEAQ (reference sequence).